The clone carrying this T cell receptor beta chain was observed a few times. V gave up 5 bases and J gave up 0 bases, with 11 bases separating them. The CDR3 is made up of 14 amino acids. CDR1 and CDR2 (germline): SGHTA, FQGTGA. This record comes from a study of blood T cells in healthy people across ages. A second PCR, run for roughly 6 to 11 cycles, used a sample-barcoded 5' primer plus a J-beta primer mix. TCRdb reanalysed the 5' RACE reads using MiXCR and keeps one entry per CDR3 protein. The sample records 550,000 to 750,000 distinct CDR3 sequences, under 25% being singletons. This sequence joins TRBV7-3 and TRBJ2-7, with D perhaps matching TRBD1 (6 bases). The clonotype was recovered from a man aged 70-80 years in good health. The sequencing input was blood. The CDR3 sequence: CASSKGDNSYEQYF. As DNA, the CDR3 is TGTGCCAGCAGCAAGGGGGACAACTCCTACGAGCAGTACTTC.